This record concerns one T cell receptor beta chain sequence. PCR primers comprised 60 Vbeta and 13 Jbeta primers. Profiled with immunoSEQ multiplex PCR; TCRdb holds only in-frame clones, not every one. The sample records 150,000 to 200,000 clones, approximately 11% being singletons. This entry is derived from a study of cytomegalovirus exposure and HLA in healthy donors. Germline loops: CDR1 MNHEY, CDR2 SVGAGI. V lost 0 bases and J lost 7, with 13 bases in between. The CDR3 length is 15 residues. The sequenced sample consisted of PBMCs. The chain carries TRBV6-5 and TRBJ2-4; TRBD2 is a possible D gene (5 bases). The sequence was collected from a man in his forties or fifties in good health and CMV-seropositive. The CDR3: CASSYSSSVENIQYF. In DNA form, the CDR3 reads TGTGCCAGCAGTTACTCGAGTAGCGTCGAGAACATTCAGTACTTC.